This T cell receptor (beta chain) was captured in a study of CD8+ T cells in alopecia areata. Study details: Twice a day, 5 to 10 mg of oral tofacitinib was administered to treated patients. People stayed on tofacitinib for 6 to 18 months, then stopped the drug for 6 months. Notes on the study in general: Clonality exceeded that of normal scalp in lesional scalp, most notably in alopecia totalis/universalis.

Comments on this clone: Its matching antigen is unknown.

Extracted RNA was reverse transcribed into cDNA, the sequencing template. Using immunoSEQ multiplex PCR, the repertoire was profiled, and TCRdb retains in-frame clones only, with some absent. Of about 150,000 clones in the sample, about 50% were seen once. V was trimmed by 3 bases and J by 0 bases, leaving 9 bases between them. Germline V gene lookup returns CDR1 MNHEY and CDR2 SVGAGI. This CDR3 spans 16 amino acids. Sequenced material: CD8+ T cells sorted from blood, taken at week 0. The clonotype originates from a human donor with alopecia areata. The V gene is TRBV6-5, the J gene TRBJ2-6; the D is unclear. The CDR3 here is CASSYSQTSGANVLTF. As DNA, the CDR3 is TGTGCCAGCAGTTATTCCCAGACCTCTGGGGCCAACGTCCTGACTTTC.